These 30 T cell receptor beta chains came from one sample sequenced in a study of T cell repertoires in cytomegalovirus infection (dated by TCRdb to about 2019). Sequencing instrument: Illumina HiSeq 1500. The raw public data were reprocessed by TCRdb itself: fastp quality trimming at Q25, MiXCR clonotype calling, in-frame beta chains only. Every entry covers one CDR3 protein and lists the most common genes and DNA from its rows. This sample is represented by 400,000 or so distinct CDR3 sequences; around 18% of them were singletons. 8.7% of the sample comes from the top ten. Sequencing input: PBMCs. These receptors all stem from a human donor in good health (CMV status not recorded). Some clones in this sample may be carry-over from other donors' samples.

This clonotype was observed a handful of times. The V gene is TRBV6-5, the J gene TRBJ2-7; 7 bases line up with TRBD2. Per the germline V gene, CDR1 is MNHEY and CDR2 is SVGAGI. Trimming took 0 bases from V and 5 from J; bases not matched to a gene: 4. The CDR3 sequence is 14 residues long. The CDR3 DNA sequence: TGTGCCAGCAGTTACTCCTCAGGGAGGGACGAGCAGTACTTC. Translating gives CASSYSSGRDEQYF.

This chain joins TRBV12-3 or TRBV12-4 and TRBJ1-2; 8 bases line up with TRBD1. After removal of 6 bases from V and 6 bases from J, the junction contained 6 bases not matched to a gene. The CDR3 is 13 residues long. The CDR3 is CASSRTGIHGYTF. As DNA, the CDR3 is TGTGCCAGCAGCAGGACAGGGATCCATGGCTACACCTTC.

V is TRBV12-3 or TRBV12-4 and J is TRBJ1-2, with a weak D call TRBD1 (5 bases). CDR3 length equals 16 residues. Between the trimmed V and J ends, which lost 5 bases and 2 bases, there was a span of 18 bases. CDR3 amino acids: CASSTRVRGLNYGYTF. Written as DNA, the CDR3 is TGTGCCAGCAGTACCAGGGTCCGTGGACTGAACTATGGCTACACCTTC.

This clonotype came up a few times. The chain uses TRBV29-1 and TRBJ1-4, with D possibly TRBD1 on 5 matching bases. V shed 7 bases and J shed 5 bases, with 17 bases lying between them. The CDR3 loop spans 14 amino acids. The germline V gene has CDR1 SQVTM and CDR2 ANQGSEA. Here the CDR3 DNA reads TGCAGCGCCCGAACCGGGACGCGCAATGAAAAACTGTTTTTT. This translates into CSARTGTRNEKLFF. The full variable domain, rest sourced from reference TRBV29-1 and TRBJ1-4, is SAVISQKPSRDICQRGTSLTIQCQVDSQVTMMFWYRQQPGQSLTLIATANQGSEATYESGFVIDKFPISRPNLTFSTLTVSNMSPEDSSIYLCSARTGTRNEKLFFGSGTQLSVL.

This clonotype was seen repeatedly, ten times or more. This chain connects TRBV7-2 to TRBJ2-3; D is possibly TRBD2 (5 bases). Trimming took off 5 bases at V and 1 base at J, with 19 bases between the two ends. This CDR3 contains 17 residues. From germline, CDR1 is SGHTA and CDR2 FQGNSA. The DNA for the CDR3 is TGTGCCAGCAGCCTGAGGACTTCCGCGACGCGCACAGATACGCAGTATTTT. This sequence encodes CASSLRTSATRTDTQYF.

The table lists this clonotype with a few counts. The genes are TRBV12-5 and TRBJ1-1; possibly TRBD1 for D (5 bases). CDR3 size: 15 residues. V was trimmed by 2 bases and J by 4 bases, leaving 14 bases between them. The germline V gene has CDR1 LGHNT and CDR2 FRNRAP. Here the CDR3 reads CASGLPPGRSTEAFF. In nucleotides, the CDR3 is TGTGCTAGTGGTTTGCCCCCAGGGAGGAGCACTGAAGCTTTCTTT.

This clonotype turned up a few times. The rearrangement joins TRBV11-2 to TRBJ2-2; D is possibly TRBD1 (6 bases). Germline lookup yields CDR1 SGHAT and CDR2 FQNNGV. Trimming took 2 bases from V and 3 from J, leaving 13 bases between them. The CDR3 loop spans 16 amino acids. DNA for the CDR3: TGTGCCAGCAGCTTACTCGGCTACAGGGACACCGGGGAGCTGTTTTTT. Its translation: CASSLLGYRDTGELFF.

The V gene is TRBV19, the J gene TRBJ1-4; D is unclear. Germline lookup yields CDR1 LNHDA and CDR2 SQIVND (reference sequence). V was trimmed by 6 bases and J by 8 bases, leaving 16 bases between them. The CDR3 extends over 14 amino acids. In DNA, the CDR3 is TGTGCCAGTAGGCCCACCGGAGAGGAAGAAAAACTGTTTTTT. It codes for CASRPTGEEEKLFF. The whole variable domain, filled in from reference TRBV19 and TRBJ1-4, reads DGGITQSPKYLFRKEGQNVTLSCEQNLNHDAMYWYRQDPGQGLRLIYYSQIVNDFQKGDIAEGYSVSREKKESFPLTVTSAQKNPTAFYLCASRPTGEEEKLFFGSGTQLSVL.

This clonotype was observed at least ten times. The chain is built from TRBV7-2 and TRBJ1-1, with D perhaps matching TRBD1 (6 bases). CDR1 and CDR2 from the germline V gene are SGHTA and FQGNSA. The CDR3 covers 16 residues. With 0 bases removed from V and 5 bases from J, the gap between germline ends came to 16 bases. CDR3 loop: CASSLAGARAGTEAFF. The CDR3 bases are TGTGCCAGCAGCTTAGCGGGGGCGAGAGCGGGGACTGAAGCTTTCTTT.

This clonotype has more than one count but fewer than ten. The chain links TRBV4-1 to TRBJ1-2, with D maybe TRBD1 (5 bases). The V end was cut by 1 base, the J end by 8 bases, with 17 bases between. Germline values: CDR1 MGHRA, CDR2 YSYEKL. CDR3 length: 15 residues. CDR3 DNA: TGCGCCAGCAGCCAAGTGGGGACGGCGATACGGGGCTACACCTTC. Residues: CASSQVGTAIRGYTF.

The chain couples TRBV2 to TRBJ2-7; 7 bases map to TRBD1. The V segment lost 10 bases and the J segment 3 bases; nucleotides outside the gene matches: 12. The CDR3 contains 14 residues. Germline V gene lookup returns CDR1 SNHLY and CDR2 FYNNEI. The CDR3 coding sequence is TGTGCCATCCTGGAGCCGGGACAGAACTACGAGCAGTACTTC. Amino acids: CAILEPGQNYEQYF.

This clonotype came up once. The V gene is TRBV13, the J gene TRBJ2-1, with 7 bases matching TRBD2. The junction had 4 bases not matched to a gene; V was cut back by 6 bases and J by 2 bases. This CDR3 has 14 amino acids. Germline V CDR1 and CDR2: PRHDT, FYEKMQ (reference sequence). The CDR3 nucleotides are TGTGCCAGCAGGCAGGGAGGGGCCTACAATGAGCAGTTCTTC. Translation gives CASRQGGAYNEQFF.

The gene calls are TRBV7-2 and TRBJ1-6, with D hard to call. The CDR3 consists of 12 residues. Germline V gives CDR1 SGHTA, CDR2 FQGNSA. Trimming removed 6 bases at V and 9 bases at J, with 9 bases between. The CDR3 bases are TGTGCCAGCAGTCATACAAGTTCACCCCTCCACTTT. Translated: CASSHTSSPLHF.

The chain joins TRBV27 to TRBJ2-1; D is perhaps TRBD1 (5 bases). Germline CDR1 MNHEY, CDR2 SMNVEV (reference sequence). The CDR3 totals 15 residues. The ends were cut back, 7 bases at V and 4 bases at J, with 17 bases in the middle. The CDR3 spells CASTPLVGVYNEQFF. The DNA of the CDR3 is TGTGCCAGCACTCCTCTGGTAGGGGTATACAATGAGCAGTTCTTC.

The chain carries TRBV5-5 and TRBJ2-5, with D unresolved. V lost 3 bases and J 0 bases, leaving 12 bases between the germline ends. The CDR3 length is 15 residues. CDR1 and CDR2 from the germline V gene are SGHKS and YYEKEE (reference sequence). DNA for the CDR3: TGTGCCAGCAGCTCCACTTTGTGGGACCAAGAGACCCAGTACTTC. This gives the protein CASSSTLWDQETQYF.

This clonotype showed up many times. This rearrangement joins TRBV7-8 to TRBJ2-1, with D perhaps being TRBD1 or TRBD2 (5 bases each). The CDR3 runs to 12 residues. The V and J ends lost 6 bases and 9 bases respectively, with 12 bases between them. CDR1 is SGHVS and CDR2 is FQNEAQ in the germline V gene. CDR3 bases: TGTGCCAGCAGTTCCTGGGGGTTTGAGCAGTTCTTC. Residues: CASSSWGFEQFF. Supplemented by reference TRBV7-8 and TRBJ2-1, the full variable domain reads GAGVSQSPRYKVAKRGQDVALRCDPISGHVSLFWYQQALGQGPEFLTYFQNEAQLDKSGLPSDRFFAERPEGSVSTLKIQRTQQEDSAVYLCASSSWGFEQFFGPGTRLTVL.

Of note for this clonotype: Given a much more abundant clone one base away, this may be a read error. This rearrangement joins TRBV11-2 to TRBJ2-7, with D unclear. This CDR3 contains 14 residues. Trimming cost V 1 base and J 0 bases, with 7 bases left between them. The germline gives CDR1 SGHAT, CDR2 FQNNGV. The CDR3 protein is CASSLVRSSYEQYF. The CDR3 nucleotides read TGTGCCAGCAGCTTAGTCCGGAGCTCCTACGAGCAGTACTTC.

This chain's CDR3 is CASSNAQETQYF. The CDR3 DNA sequence: TGTGCCAGCAGCAATGCACAAGAGACCCAGTACTTC. This chain uses TRBV7-2 with TRBJ2-5; D unresolved. Germline CDR1 is SGHTA and CDR2 is FQGNSA. The CDR3 consists of 12 residues. V dropped 5 bases and J dropped 2 bases, with 6 bases sitting between them.

The rearrangement joins TRBV6-5 to TRBJ1-1; no definite D call. CDR1 is MNHEY, CDR2 SVGAGI, per germline. CDR3 size: 13 residues. Trimming shortened V by 3 bases and J by 4 bases, and 9 bases separated the two germline ends. Here the CDR3 DNA reads TGTGCCAGCAGTTATGGAGTCGGCACTGAAGCTTTCTTT. Its translation is CASSYGVGTEAFF.

This clonotype has more than one count but fewer than ten. V and J are TRBV11-2 and TRBJ1-1, with D possibly matching TRBD1 (6 bases). V was trimmed by 4 bases and J by 4 bases, leaving 16 bases between them. Germline V gene data show CDR1 as SGHAT and CDR2 as FQNNGV. CDR3 length: 15 amino acids. In DNA, the CDR3 is TGTGCCAGCAGCTCCGGGGGCATTTCGATCACTGAAGCTTTCTTT. This translates into CASSSGGISITEAFF.

The rearrangement links TRBV6-5 to TRBJ2-6; D might be TRBD1 (5 bases). The V end was cut by 6 bases, the J end by 4 bases, with 13 bases between. Germline CDR1 and CDR2: MNHEY and SVGAGI. The CDR3 length is 15 residues. This chain's CDR3 is CASRPPGYGANVLTF. CDR3 nucleotides: TGTGCCAGCAGACCCCCAGGGTACGGGGCCAACGTCCTGACTTTC.

The chain carries TRBV12-3 or TRBV12-4 and TRBJ1-3; D is undetermined. V lost 10 bases and J lost 3, with 10 bases in between. The CDR3 is made up of 12 amino acids. CDR3 sequence (DNA): TGTGCCACCCGAACCGGTGGAAACACCATATATTTT. This encodes CATRTGGNTIYF.

The CDR3, as DNA: TGTGCCAGCAGCCCTGTCGCAGATACGCAGTATTTT. This sequence encodes CASSPVADTQYF. The gene calls are TRBV4-2 and TRBJ2-3; D gene ambiguous. The germline V gene encodes CDR1 LGHNA and CDR2 YNFKEQ. The CDR3 is 12 residues long. Trimming took 4 bases from V and 4 from J, leaving 6 bases between them.

The chain is built from TRBV9 and TRBJ2-5, with 8 bases lining up with TRBD1. The ends lost 3 bases at V and 4 bases at J; junction bases unmatched: 17. The CDR3 consists of 18 residues. Germline V CDR1 and CDR2: SGDLS, YYNGEE. CDR3 loop: CASSAVIGQGTWGETQYF. CDR3 nucleotide sequence: TGTGCCAGCAGCGCAGTTATTGGACAGGGCACCTGGGGAGAGACCCAGTACTTC.

This clonotype was seen a few times. This rearrangement joins TRBV28 to TRBJ2-3, with 14 bases identical to TRBD2. Trimming took 5 bases from V and 2 from J; bases not matched to a gene: 6. This CDR3 region has 17 residues. CDR1 and CDR2 from the germline V gene are MDHEN and SYDVKM. The CDR3 region is CASSARTSGGFTDTQYF. In DNA form, the CDR3 reads TGTGCCAGCAGTGCCCGGACTAGCGGGGGGTTCACAGATACGCAGTATTTT.

This clonotype was detected ten times or more. The chain uses TRBV11-2 and TRBJ2-4; D possibly corresponds to TRBD2 (6 bases). The CDR3 is 14 amino acids. V lost 3 bases, J lost 6 bases, and 12 bases lay in between. The germline gives CDR1 SGHAT, CDR2 FQNNGV. Here the CDR3 reads CASSLGGALNIQYF. The CDR3, as DNA: TGTGCCAGCAGCTTGGGCGGGGCACTAAACATTCAGTACTTC.

About this clonotype: Just one base apart from a much larger clone, this may be a read error. The chain links TRBV7-4 to TRBJ1-1; tentative D call: TRBD1 (5 bases). The CDR3 spans 14 residues. Per the germline V gene, CDR1 is SGHVT and CDR2 is SQSDAQ. V lost 3 bases, J lost 3 bases, and 11 bases lay in between. The CDR3 region has the DNA TGTGCCAGCAGCTTTAACGCGGGGGACACTGAAGCTTTCTTT. Translating gives CASSFNAGDTEAFF.

This clonotype has a count of ten or more. The chain is built from TRBV7-9 and TRBJ2-5, with 10 bases identical to TRBD2. The V gene end was trimmed by 4 bases and the J gene end by 2 bases; junction bases not matched to a gene: 4. The CDR3 loop spans 15 amino acids. Germline V lookup: CDR1 SEHNR, CDR2 FQNEAQ (reference sequence). CDR3 region: CASSSWTSGQETQYF. CDR3 in DNA: TGTGCCAGCAGCTCTTGGACTAGCGGTCAAGAGACCCAGTACTTC.

This clonotype came up a few times. V and J are TRBV28 and TRBJ1-1; TRBD1 is a possible D gene (5 bases). CDR1 is MDHEN and CDR2 is SYDVKM in the germline V gene. The CDR3 is 12 amino acids. V was cut by 1 base and J by 11 bases, with 11 bases left in between. CDR3 in DNA: TGTGCCAGCAGTTTATTTGGCAGGGATGCTTTCTTT. Its translation is CASSLFGRDAFF.

The gene calls are TRBV5-1 and TRBJ2-7, with D perhaps matching TRBD1 (6 bases). Germline CDR1 reads SGHRS; CDR2 reads YFSETQ. The CDR3 runs 15 residues. The V gene lost 4 bases and the J gene lost 3 bases, with 17 bases spanning the gap. Here the CDR3 reads CASSPSVGGNYEQYF. CDR3 DNA: TGCGCCAGCAGCCCCAGCGTAGGGGGAAACTACGAGCAGTACTTC.